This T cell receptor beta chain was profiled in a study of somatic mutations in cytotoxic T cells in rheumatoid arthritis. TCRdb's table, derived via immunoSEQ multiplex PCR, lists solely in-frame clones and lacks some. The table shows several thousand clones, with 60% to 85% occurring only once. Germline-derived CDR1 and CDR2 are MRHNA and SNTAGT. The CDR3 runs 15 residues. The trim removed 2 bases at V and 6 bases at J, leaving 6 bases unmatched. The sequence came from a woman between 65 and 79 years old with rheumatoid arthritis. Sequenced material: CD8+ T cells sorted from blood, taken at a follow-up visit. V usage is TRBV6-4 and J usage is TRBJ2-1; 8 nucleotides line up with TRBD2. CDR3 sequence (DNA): TGTGCCAGCAGTGACATAGGCAGCGGGAGCAATGAGCAGTTCTTC. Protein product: CASSDIGSGSNEQFF.